This is a list of T cell receptor beta chains from one sample in a study of STAT5B mutations in CD4+ large granular lymphocyte leukemia. Here immunoSEQ multiplex PCR was the method, and the copy in TCRdb shows in-frame clones only, minus some. The sample has around 37,000 clones, around 75% seen once. Sequences were obtained from CD4+ T cells from blood buffy coats. The source of these receptors is a human donor in good health. Both conserved end residues are part of each CDR3. D genes are given only for firm matches. Size tells how often a clone was seen (once, few, many) or the class of an expanded clone, and some rows leave it out.

CASTYGNTEAFF | TGTGCCAGCACTTACGGAAACACTGAAGCTTTCTTT | TRBJ1-1 | - | TRBV6-1 | -
CASRDDREAYNEQFF | TGTGCCAGCAGGGATGACAGGGAGGCGTACAATGAGCAGTTCTTC | TRBJ2-1 | - | TRBV2 | few
CASSFFGVGVRAEQYF | TGTGCCAGCAGTTTCTTCGGGGTGGGGGTGAGAGCCGAGCAGTACTTC | TRBJ2-7 | - | TRBV28 | -
CASSATGLTSPLHF | TGTGCCAGCAGCGCGACAGGGTTAACTTCACCCCTCCACTTT | TRBJ1-6 | TRBD1 | TRBV7-2 | few
CASSLSAYNEQFF | TGTGCCAGCAGCTTATCCGCTTACAATGAGCAGTTCTTC | TRBJ2-1 | - | TRBV11-2 | -
CASSFFWSGRGYNEQFF | TGTGCCAGCAGCTTTTTTTGGTCCGGGAGGGGCTACAATGAGCAGTTCTTC | TRBJ2-1 | TRBD2 | TRBV7-9 | -
CASRQGFGNSPLHF | TGTGCCAGCCGACAGGGGTTCGGTAATTCACCCCTCCACTTT | TRBJ1-6 | TRBD1 | TRBV7-8 | -
CASSPSTSSYNEQFF | TGTGCCAGCAGCCCCAGCACCTCCTCCTACAATGAGCAGTTCTTC | TRBJ2-1 | - | TRBV5-4 | -
CASSLGLGGGGETQYF | TGTGCCAGCAGTCTAGGACTAGGGGGTGGGGGAGAGACCCAGTACTTC | TRBJ2-5 | - | TRBV4-2 | once
CASGAGTGASYTF | TGTGCCAGCGGAGCCGGGACAGGGGCGAGCTACACCTTC | TRBJ1-2 | TRBD1 | TRBV2 | -
CASRTNPMGEQFF | TGTGCCAGCCGGACGAACCCCATGGGTGAGCAGTTCTTC | TRBJ2-1 | - | TRBV2 | -
CASSLSGTSGSTDTQYF | TGCGCCAGCAGCCTCTCCGGGACTAGCGGAAGCACAGATACGCAGTATTTT | TRBJ2-3 | TRBD2 | TRBV4-1 | -
CASSPIQGAGETQYF | TGTGCCAGCTCACCAATACAGGGGGCCGGGGAGACCCAGTACTTC | TRBJ2-5 | TRBD1 | TRBV18 | -
CASSVGGWGDTQYF | TGTGCCAGCAGCGTAGGCGGTTGGGGGGATACGCAGTATTTT | TRBJ2-3 | - | TRBV9 | -
CASSPPGTGKINTIYF | TGTGCCAGCAGCCCCCCCGGGACAGGGAAGATAAACACCATATATTTT | TRBJ1-3 | TRBD1 | TRBV7-2 | -
CAISDQRVNRYNEQFF | TGTGCCATCAGTGACCAGCGTGTGAACCGGTACAATGAGCAGTTCTTC | TRBJ2-1 | - | TRBV10-3 | once
CASSPTGRYEQFF | TGTGCCAGCAGCCCAACAGGGAGATATGAGCAGTTCTTC | TRBJ2-1 | - | TRBV5-6 | -
CASSSPGGNTIYF | TGTGCCAGCAGCTCCCCAGGAGGAAACACCATATATTTT | TRBJ1-3 | - | TRBV9 | -
CASGSTSSGMLPPYNEQFF | TGTGCTAGTGGTTCGACCTCTAGCGGGATGTTGCCCCCATACAATGAGCAGTTCTTC | TRBJ2-1 | TRBD2 | TRBV12-5 | -
CASSRQQETQYF | TGTGCCAGCAGCCGACAGCAAGAGACCCAGTACTTC | TRBJ2-5 | - | TRBV7-2 | once
CATTETGNQPQHF | TGTGCCACTACCGAGACAGGCAATCAGCCCCAGCATTTT | TRBJ1-5 | - | TRBV10-3 | few
CASSFRGNYEQYF | TGTGCCAGCAGCTTCCGGGGGAACTACGAGCAGTACTTC | TRBJ2-7 | - | TRBV11-2 | -
CASRLAGGLSYEQYF | TGTGCCAGTAGACTAGCGGGAGGCCTATCCTACGAGCAGTACTTC | TRBJ2-7 | TRBD2 | TRBV19 | few
CASSPTRQGASYEQYF | TGTGCCAGCAGTCCTACTCGGCAGGGGGCTTCCTACGAGCAGTACTTC | TRBJ2-7 | TRBD1 | TRBV2 | -
CASTGRDNQPQHF | TGTGCCAGCACCGGACGGGATAATCAGCCCCAGCATTTT | TRBJ1-5 | - | TRBV2 | -
CASSLALKVDTEAFF | TGTGCCAGCAGCTTAGCCCTAAAGGTTGACACTGAAGCTTTCTTT | TRBJ1-1 | - | TRBV7-8 | -
CASSLAGEAFF | TGCGCCAGCAGCTTGGCGGGTGAAGCTTTCTTT | TRBJ1-1 | - | TRBV5-1 | -
CASSSGNEQFF | TGTGCCAGCAGCTCGGGGAATGAGCAGTTCTTC | TRBJ2-1 | - | TRBV7-3 | -
CASSPNGRGQETQYF | TGTGCCAGCAGCCCTAACGGGAGGGGCCAAGAGACCCAGTACTTC | TRBJ2-5 | TRBD2 | TRBV14 | -
CASSPHLAGDPYEQYF | TGTGCCAGCAGTCCGCACTTAGCGGGGGACCCCTACGAGCAGTACTTC | TRBJ2-7 | TRBD2 | TRBV6-6 | -
CASSPWTSSSTDTQYF | TGTGCCAGCAGCCCGTGGACTAGCTCCTCCACAGATACGCAGTATTTT | TRBJ2-3 | TRBD2 | TRBV7-2 | once
CASSATTGETQYF | TGCGCCAGCAGCGCCACTACAGGGGAGACCCAGTACTTC | TRBJ2-5 | - | TRBV5-1 | -
CASSPQRDTQYF | TGTGCCAGCAGCCCGCAGCGGGATACGCAGTATTTT | TRBJ2-3 | - | TRBV11-2 | -
CASSIDGFVESPLHF | TGTGCCAGTAGTATCGACGGGTTCGTGGAATCACCCCTCCACTTT | TRBJ1-6 | - | TRBV19 | -
CASSLLGASLEQYF | TGTGCCAGCAGTTTACTGGGGGCATCTCTCGAGCAGTACTTC | TRBJ2-7 | - | TRBV27 | once
CASSLRDEQFF | TGTGCCAGCAGTTTGCGGGATGAGCAGTTCTTC | TRBJ2-1 | - | TRBV28 | -
CASSLVGSSTDTQYF | TGTGCCAGCAGCTTAGTCGGTTCTAGCACAGATACGCAGTATTTT | TRBJ2-3 | - | TRBV7-2 | -
CASKSHGLAGDGYEQYF | TGTGCCAGCAAATCTCACGGACTAGCGGGAGATGGGTACGAGCAGTACTTC | TRBJ2-7 | TRBD2 | TRBV25-1 | -
CASSERFGRSYEQYF | TGTGCCAGCAGTGAAAGGTTTGGCAGATCCTACGAGCAGTACTTC | TRBJ2-7 | - | TRBV2 | -
CASSLAFGETQYF | TGTGCCAGCAGCTTAGCCTTCGGTGAGACCCAGTACTTC | TRBJ2-5 | - | TRBV7-9 | -
CASSPTGTSVNEQFF | TGTGCCAGCTCACCTACCGGGACTAGCGTTAATGAGCAGTTCTTC | TRBJ2-1 | TRBD2 | TRBV18 | once
CASSQGNVQETQYF | TGTGCCAGCAGCCAAGGGAACGTGCAAGAGACCCAGTACTTC | TRBJ2-5 | - | TRBV11-3 | -
CASSPRTGNLVYEQYF | TGTGCCAGCAGTCCAAGGACAGGGAATCTCGTCTACGAGCAGTACTTC | TRBJ2-7 | TRBD1 | TRBV27 | -
CASSEGLAGVDYEQYF | TGTGCCAGCAGCGAGGGACTAGCGGGTGTCGACTACGAGCAGTACTTC | TRBJ2-7 | TRBD2 | TRBV11-2 | once
CASSLVRGGYTF | TGTGCCAGCAGCTTGGTACGGGGTGGCTACACCTTC | TRBJ1-2 | - | TRBV5-6 | -
CASSYGGQKGPQYF | TGTGCCAGCAGTTACGGGGGACAGAAAGGGCCGCAGTATTTT | TRBJ2-3 | TRBD1 | TRBV6-5 | -
CASSGIWREGYNEQFF | TGTGCCAGCAGCGGAATTTGGCGGGAGGGCTACAATGAGCAGTTCTTC | TRBJ2-1 | TRBD2 | TRBV5-6 | -
CASSRGQSNEKLFF | TGCGCCAGCAGTCGAGGACAGAGTAATGAAAAACTGTTTTTT | TRBJ1-4 | - | TRBV5-1 | few
CASSLDASSYNEQFF | TGTGCCAGCAGCTTGGACGCAAGCTCCTACAATGAGCAGTTCTTC | TRBJ2-1 | - | TRBV5-4 | -
CAWSVRTGVTGANVLTF | TGTGCCTGGAGTGTGAGGACAGGGGTGACTGGGGCCAACGTCCTGACTTTC | TRBJ2-6 | TRBD1 | TRBV30 | few
CASTMGHPNGEKLFF | TGTGCCAGCACTATGGGACACCCGAATGGCGAAAAACTGTTTTTT | TRBJ1-4 | - | TRBV7-9 | few
CASSPRTSGSGDEQFF | TGTGCCAGCTCACCCCGGACTAGCGGGAGTGGCGATGAGCAGTTCTTC | TRBJ2-1 | TRBD2 | TRBV18 | -
CASSPQGLAVLDTQYF | TGTGCCAGCAGCCCCCAGGGACTAGCGGTGTTAGATACGCAGTATTTT | TRBJ2-3 | TRBD2 | TRBV5-4 | -
CASSLDQETQYF | TGTGCCAGCAGTTTGGACCAAGAGACCCAGTACTTC | TRBJ2-5 | - | TRBV27 | once
CASSLGAGGFTEAFF | TGCGCCAGCAGCTTGGGAGCAGGGGGGTTCACTGAAGCTTTCTTT | TRBJ1-1 | TRBD1 | TRBV5-1 | once
CASSQDRGRTEAFF | TGTGCCAGCAGCCAAGACAGGGGGCGGACTGAAGCTTTCTTT | TRBJ1-1 | TRBD1 | TRBV7-2 | -
CASSGTSGGADTQYF | TGTGCCAGCAGTGGGACTAGCGGGGGAGCAGATACGCAGTATTTT | TRBJ2-3 | TRBD2 | TRBV6-5 | -
CASSSPGQGFAGELFF | TGTGCCAGCAGCTCGCCGGGACAGGGGTTCGCCGGGGAGCTGTTTTTT | TRBJ2-2 | TRBD1 | TRBV7-3 | -
CSVKGRSGGPVETQYF | TGCAGCGTAAAGGGGAGAAGCGGGGGACCAGTGGAGACCCAGTACTTC | TRBJ2-5 | TRBD2 | TRBV29-1 | -